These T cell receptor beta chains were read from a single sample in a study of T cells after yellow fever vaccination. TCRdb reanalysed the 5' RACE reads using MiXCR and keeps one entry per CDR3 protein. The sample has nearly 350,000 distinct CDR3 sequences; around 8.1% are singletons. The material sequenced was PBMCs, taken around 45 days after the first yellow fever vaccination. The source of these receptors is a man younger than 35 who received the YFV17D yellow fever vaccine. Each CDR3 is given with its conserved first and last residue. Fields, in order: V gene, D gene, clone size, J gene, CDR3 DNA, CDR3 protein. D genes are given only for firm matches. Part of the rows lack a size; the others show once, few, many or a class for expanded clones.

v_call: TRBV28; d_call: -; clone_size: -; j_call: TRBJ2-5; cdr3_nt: TGTGCCAGCAGTTTGGTTGGGGCGGAGGAGACCCAGTACTTC; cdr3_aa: CASSLVGAEETQYF
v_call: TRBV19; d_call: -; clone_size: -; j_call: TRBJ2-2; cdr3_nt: TGTGCCAGTAGTATAGGGCTAGACGCCACCGGGGAGCTGTTTTTT; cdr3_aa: CASSIGLDATGELFF
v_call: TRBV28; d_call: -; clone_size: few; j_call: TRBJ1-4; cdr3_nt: TGTGCCAGCAGGGGGATGGCTGGGAATGAAAAACTGTTTTTT; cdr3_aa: CASRGMAGNEKLFF
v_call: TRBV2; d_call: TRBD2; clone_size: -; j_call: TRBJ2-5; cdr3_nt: TGTGCCAGCAACCTAGGACTAGAAGAGACCCAGTACTTC; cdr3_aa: CASNLGLEETQYF
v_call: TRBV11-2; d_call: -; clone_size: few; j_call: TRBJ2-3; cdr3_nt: TGTGCCAGCAGCTCAGCCTCGGGGCGGGGAGATACGCAGTATTTT; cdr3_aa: CASSSASGRGDTQYF
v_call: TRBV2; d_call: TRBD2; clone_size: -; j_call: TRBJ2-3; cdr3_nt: TGTGCCAGCAGTGAAGCGAGGGCGGGGGACACAGATACGCAGTATTTT; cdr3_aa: CASSEARAGDTDTQYF
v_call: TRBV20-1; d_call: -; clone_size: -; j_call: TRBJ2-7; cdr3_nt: TGCAGTGCTCGGGAGAGCTCCTACGAGCAGTACTTC; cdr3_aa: CSARESSYEQYF
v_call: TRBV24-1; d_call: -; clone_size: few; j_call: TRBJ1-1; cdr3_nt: TGTGCCACCAGTACATGGGGTGGCGGCACTGAAGCTTTCTTT; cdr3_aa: CATSTWGGGTEAFF
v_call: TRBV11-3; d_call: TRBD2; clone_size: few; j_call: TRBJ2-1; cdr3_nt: TGTGCCAGCAGCTTTAGCGGGGGGGCCAAAGAGCAGTTCTTC; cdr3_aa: CASSFSGGAKEQFF
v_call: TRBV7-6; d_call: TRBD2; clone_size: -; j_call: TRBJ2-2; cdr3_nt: TGTGCCAGCAGCCTAGCGGGAGGGCACACCGGGGAGCTGTTTTTT; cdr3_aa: CASSLAGGHTGELFF
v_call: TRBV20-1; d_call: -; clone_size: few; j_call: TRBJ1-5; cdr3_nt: TGCAGTGCTAGAGGACAGCTGAGCAATCAGCCCCAGCATTTT; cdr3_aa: CSARGQLSNQPQHF
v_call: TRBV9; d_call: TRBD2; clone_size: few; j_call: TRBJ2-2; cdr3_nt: TGTGCCAGCAGCGTTGCAAAAGCGGGGGGAACCGGGGAGCTGTTTTTT; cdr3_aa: CASSVAKAGGTGELFF
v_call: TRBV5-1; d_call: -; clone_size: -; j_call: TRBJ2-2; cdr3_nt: TGCGCCAGCAGCCGCTGGGGGGCCCCTTCGAACACCGGGGAGCTGTTTTTT; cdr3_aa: CASSRWGAPSNTGELFF
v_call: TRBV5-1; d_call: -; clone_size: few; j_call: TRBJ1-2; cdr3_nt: TGCGCCAGCAGCTTCTCAGGGTTAGGGAGCTACACCTTC; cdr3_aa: CASSFSGLGSYTF
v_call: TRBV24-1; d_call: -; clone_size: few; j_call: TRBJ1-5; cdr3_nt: TGTGCCACCAGAGGGGAGAATCAGCCCCAGCATTTT; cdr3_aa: CATRGENQPQHF
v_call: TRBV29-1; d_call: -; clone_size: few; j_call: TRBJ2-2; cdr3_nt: TGCAGCGTTGAGGTCGGACATTACACCGGGGAGCTGTTTTTT; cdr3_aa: CSVEVGHYTGELFF
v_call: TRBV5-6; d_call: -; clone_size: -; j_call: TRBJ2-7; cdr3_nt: TGTGCCAGCAGCTTGGAGGCGGGGACACCCTACGAGCAGTACTTC; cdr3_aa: CASSLEAGTPYEQYF
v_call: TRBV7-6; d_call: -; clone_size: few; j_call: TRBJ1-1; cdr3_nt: TGTGCCAGCAGCTTAGAGGCGGGAGGAATGAACACTGAAGCTTTCTTT; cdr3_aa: CASSLEAGGMNTEAFF
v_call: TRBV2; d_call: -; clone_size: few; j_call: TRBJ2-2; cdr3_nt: TGTGCCAGCAGCGAAACGGGCTTCACCGGGGAGCTGTTTTTT; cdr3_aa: CASSETGFTGELFF
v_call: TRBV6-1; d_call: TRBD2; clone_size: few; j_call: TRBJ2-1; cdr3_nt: TGTGCCAGCAGTGAATTAGCGGGCGATTACAATGAGCAGTTCTTC; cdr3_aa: CASSELAGDYNEQFF
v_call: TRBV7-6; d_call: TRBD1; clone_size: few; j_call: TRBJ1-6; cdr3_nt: TGTGCCAGCAGCTTCCGGACAGGAAATAATTCACCCCTCCACTTT; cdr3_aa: CASSFRTGNNSPLHF
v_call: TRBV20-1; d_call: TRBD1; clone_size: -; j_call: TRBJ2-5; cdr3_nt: TGCAGTGCTAGTCATCCGGACAGGGGGGGAGAGACCCAGTACTTC; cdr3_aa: CSASHPDRGGETQYF
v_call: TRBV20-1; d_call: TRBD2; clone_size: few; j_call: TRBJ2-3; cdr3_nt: TGCAGTGCTCTGAGCGGGGGGGCCAAAGATACGCAGTATTTT; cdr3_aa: CSALSGGAKDTQYF
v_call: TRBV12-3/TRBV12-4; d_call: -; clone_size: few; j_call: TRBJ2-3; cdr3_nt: TGTGCCAATACGCTCGGGGGAAGCACAGATACGCAGTATTTT; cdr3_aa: CANTLGGSTDTQYF
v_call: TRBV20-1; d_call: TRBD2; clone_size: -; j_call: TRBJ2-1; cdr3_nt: TGCAGTGCTCGTCTGGCTAGCGGGGGGAACAATGAGCAGTTCTTC; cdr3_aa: CSARLASGGNNEQFF
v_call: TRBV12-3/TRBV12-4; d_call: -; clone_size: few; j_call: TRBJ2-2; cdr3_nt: TGTGCCAGCAGGGCAGACAAGGCAAGGAGGACCGGGGAGCTGTTTTTT; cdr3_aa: CASRADKARRTGELFF
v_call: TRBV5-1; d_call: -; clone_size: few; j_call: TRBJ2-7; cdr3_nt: TGCGCCAGCAGCTTGAGGCAGGGAACCTACGAGCAGTACTTC; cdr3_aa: CASSLRQGTYEQYF